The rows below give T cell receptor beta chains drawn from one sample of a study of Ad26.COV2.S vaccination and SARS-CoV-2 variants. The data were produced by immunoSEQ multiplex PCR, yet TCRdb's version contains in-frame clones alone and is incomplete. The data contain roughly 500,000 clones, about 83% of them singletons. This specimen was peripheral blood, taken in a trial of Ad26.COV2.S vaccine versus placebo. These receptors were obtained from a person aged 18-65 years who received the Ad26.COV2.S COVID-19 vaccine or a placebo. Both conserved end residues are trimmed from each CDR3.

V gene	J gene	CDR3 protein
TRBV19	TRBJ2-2	ASTKKGGVGPKNTGELF
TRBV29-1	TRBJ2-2	SVGVSGTGELF
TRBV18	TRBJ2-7	ASSPLSSSPGRFSDEQY
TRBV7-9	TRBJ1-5	ASSSRQGKDNQPQH
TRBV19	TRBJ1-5	ASSIPGTGYQPQH
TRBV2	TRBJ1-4	ASSRDSNEKLF
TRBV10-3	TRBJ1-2	AIRGQGGYGYT
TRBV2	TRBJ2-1	ASRKLAGEQNEQF
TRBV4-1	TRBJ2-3	ASSRQSTSGAGDTQY
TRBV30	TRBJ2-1	AWSPHGLVSDEQF
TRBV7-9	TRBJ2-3	ASSFASDTQY
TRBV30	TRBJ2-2	AWSVVPGELF
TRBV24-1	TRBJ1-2	ATRDDSYGYT
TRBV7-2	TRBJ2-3	ASSLERDTQY
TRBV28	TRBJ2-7	ASSPGGGSYEQY
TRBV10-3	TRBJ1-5	AISDKKGVGQPQH
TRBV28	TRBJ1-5	ASSLGGSKNQPQH
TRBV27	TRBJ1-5	ASRPRDLFGRGYQPQH
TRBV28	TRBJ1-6	ASTGRAYNSPLH
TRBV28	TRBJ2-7	ASSLETYEQY
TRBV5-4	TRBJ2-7	ASSLGTSGSKYEQY
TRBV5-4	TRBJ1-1	ASSLAQGGTEAF
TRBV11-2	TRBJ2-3	ASSRDYSDTQY
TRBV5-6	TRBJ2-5	ASSYQGAQY
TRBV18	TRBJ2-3	ASSSVLGGPIDTQY
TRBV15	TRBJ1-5	ATSRASGGRGSNQPQH
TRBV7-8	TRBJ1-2	ASSPTGTGGYGYT
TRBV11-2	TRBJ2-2	ASSSPVGGRHTGELF
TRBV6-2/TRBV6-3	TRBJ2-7	ASSYLKGTVDYEQY
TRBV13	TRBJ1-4	ASSLGQGNNEKLF
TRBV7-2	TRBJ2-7	ASSLIQGPYEQY
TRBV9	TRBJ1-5	ARRGGASDQPQH
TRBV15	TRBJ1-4	ATSRDARATNEKLF
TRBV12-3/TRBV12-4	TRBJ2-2	ASSGNTGELF
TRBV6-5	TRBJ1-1	ASSYRDGSKAF
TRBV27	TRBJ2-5	ASAKTTGRRALFRETQY
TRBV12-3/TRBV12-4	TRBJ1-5	ASNDRAGRPQH
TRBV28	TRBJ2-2	ASSPGVLNTGELF
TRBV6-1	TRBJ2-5	ASSEQQGLPETQY
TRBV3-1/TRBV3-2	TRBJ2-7	ASSLSGTTSYEQY
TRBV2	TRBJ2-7	ASCRARRSYEQY
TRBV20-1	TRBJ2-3	SARDWNTQY
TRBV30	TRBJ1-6	AWKLGGPNSPLH
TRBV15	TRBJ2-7	ATSSGIYYEQY
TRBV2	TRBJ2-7	ASSLDHDPSYEQY
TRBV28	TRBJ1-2	ASGILGYGYT
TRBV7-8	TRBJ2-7	ASSKWSSGRIFEQY
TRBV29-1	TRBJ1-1	SVTTGPATWAF
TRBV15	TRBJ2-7	ATSRGGGNEQY
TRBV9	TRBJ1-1	ASSVGRVNTEAF
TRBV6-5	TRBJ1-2	ASSYGAAGGYYGYT
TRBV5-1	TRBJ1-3	ASSLARGLAGNTIY
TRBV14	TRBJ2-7	ASSQGTGVSYEQY